Shown below are 13 T cell receptor beta chains from a single sample sequenced in a study of shared T cell receptors in the human thymus. The repertoire was sequenced with immunoSEQ multiplex PCR; TCRdb's copy has only in-frame clones and lacks some. Of 630,000 or so clones in the sample, about 90% were seen once. The data also belong to a second study, concerning human thymus T cells.

Sample: thymocytes. Every receptor here comes from a boy in the first two years of life with a congenital heart defect.

The CDR3 spells CASSQDRMTGNEKLFF. The CDR3 DNA reads as TGCGCCAGCAGCCAAGATAGGATGACAGGGAATGAAAAACTGTTTTTT. The J gene is TRBJ1-4, the V gene TRBV4-3; TRBD1 agrees at 7 bases. The germline CDR1 and CDR2 sequences are LGHNA and YSLEER. V shed 0 bases, J shed 5 bases, and the junction held 6 bases outside the gene matches. This CDR3 has 16 amino acids.

The V and J genes are TRBV28 and TRBJ2-7; 7 nucleotides align to TRBD2. The CDR3 spans 15 residues. Germline trimming cut 3 bases from V and 0 bases from J; bases unmatched to any gene: 5. The V gene's germline CDR1 is MDHEN and CDR2 SYDVKM. Here the CDR3 reads CASSLSGDLSYEQYF. The CDR3 region has the DNA TGTGCCAGCAGTTTGAGCGGGGACCTCTCCTACGAGCAGTACTTC.

The rearrangement uses TRBV28 and TRBJ2-5, with a weak D call TRBD1 (6 bases). Germline V gene data show CDR1 as MDHEN and CDR2 as SYDVKM. The CDR3 extends over 14 amino acids. V lost 6 bases and J 1 base, leaving 12 bases between the germline ends. CDR3 protein: CASRPGQPQETQYF. The CDR3 coding sequence is TGTGCCAGCAGGCCCGGACAGCCCCAAGAGACCCAGTACTTC.

This clone appeared a single time. The gene calls are TRBV9 and TRBJ2-2; D is unclear. The CDR3 length is 14 residues. Looked up from germline, CDR1 is SGDLS and CDR2 is YYNGEE. Deletions cut 4 bases from V and 9 bases from J, with 16 bases between. The CDR3 here is CASSPNRLSRELFF. CDR3 DNA: TGTGCCAGCAGCCCTAATCGTTTGTCGCGGGAGCTGTTTTTT.

V is TRBV28 and J is TRBJ1-5; D not resolved. CDR1 is MDHEN, CDR2 SYDVKM, per germline. The CDR3 runs 14 residues. The germline V and J ends were trimmed by 3 bases and 0 bases, with 6 bases remaining between them. The CDR3 protein is CASSLRHSNQPQHF. The CDR3 DNA reads TGTGCCAGCAGTTTGAGACATAGCAATCAGCCCCAGCATTTT.

The chain links TRBV19 to TRBJ2-4, with TRBD1 matching over 8 bases. CDR3 length equals 16 residues. Germline trimming cut 5 bases from V and 4 bases from J; bases unmatched to any gene: 10. The germline V gene encodes CDR1 LNHDA and CDR2 SQIVND (reference sequence). CDR3 DNA: TGTGCCAGTAGTCAAACAGGGGGAGTAACAAAAAACATTCAGTACTTC. Protein: CASSQTGGVTKNIQYF. Combining the CDR3 with reference TRBV19 and TRBJ2-4 gives the whole variable domain DGGITQSPKYLFRKEGQNVTLSCEQNLNHDAMYWYRQDPGQGLRLIYYSQIVNDFQKGDIAEGYSVSREKKESFPLTVTSAQKNPTAFYLCASSQTGGVTKNIQYFGAGTRLSVL.

This clone was seen only a few times. The chain has TRBV6-1 and TRBJ1-4; 7 bases are a match to TRBD1. Per germline, CDR1 MNHNS and CDR2 SASEGT. V shed 1 base, J shed 2 bases, and the junction held 13 bases outside the gene matches. CDR3 length equals 19 residues. CDR3 loop: CASSEDPLEGASTNEKLFF. For the CDR3, the DNA is TGTGCCAGCAGTGAAGACCCTTTAGAGGGGGCCTCCACTAATGAAAAACTGTTTTTT.

This chain connects TRBV7-7 to TRBJ2-3, with 9 bases fitting TRBD1. Germline V gene data show CDR1 as SSHAT and CDR2 as FNYEAQ (reference sequence). J lost 2 bases, V lost 5 bases, and 14 bases had no gene match. The CDR3 sequence is 18 residues long. The CDR3 DNA reads as TGTGCCAGCAGCCCGGGACAGGGCAGGAAGGGATTCACAGATACGCAGTATTTT. Its translation: CASSPGQGRKGFTDTQYF. The variable domain in full, with the rest retrieved from reference TRBV7-7 and TRBJ2-3, is GAGVSQSPRYKVTKRGQDVTLRCDPISSHATLYWYQQALGQGPEFLTYFNYEAQPDKSGLPSDRFSAERPEGSISTLTIQRTEQRDSAMYRCASSPGQGRKGFTDTQYFGPGTRLTVL.

The chain is built from TRBV7-8 and TRBJ2-3; D possibly corresponds to TRBD1 (5 bases). There are 15 residues in the CDR3. Germline CDR1 and CDR2: SGHVS and FQNEAQ. V lost 5 bases and J lost 0, with 12 bases in between. CDR3 sequence (DNA): TGTGCCAGCAGCCCGCCAGGGTATAGCACAGATACGCAGTATTTT. Amino acid sequence: CASSPPGYSTDTQYF.

The chain links TRBV11-2 to TRBJ1-1; D remains ambiguous. Germline V gene sequence: CDR1 SGHAT, CDR2 FQNNGV. V was cut by 5 bases and J by 8 bases, with 9 bases left in between. The CDR3 has 11 amino acids. This chain's CDR3 is CASSQNFEAFF. Here the CDR3 DNA reads TGTGCCAGCAGCCAAAATTTCGAAGCTTTCTTT.

J is TRBJ2-5 and V is TRBV10-2; TRBD2 matches at 14 bases. V lost 6 bases to trimming and J lost 6 bases; unmatched junction nucleotides: 6. CDR1 and CDR2 (germline): WSHSY, SAAADI. This CDR3 has 15 residues. The DNA of the CDR3 is TGCGCCAGCAGGGGACTAGCGGGAGAGATAAAGACCCAGTACTTC. As protein: CASRGLAGEIKTQYF.

The chain links TRBV28 to TRBJ1-5, with TRBD1 as a possible D gene (5 bases). Germline CDR1 and CDR2: MDHEN and SYDVKM. V lost 5 bases to trimming and J lost 6 bases, with 17 bases between them. The CDR3 covers 15 residues. The CDR3 spells CASSPAPGVRQPQHF. The DNA for the CDR3 is TGTGCCAGCAGTCCAGCGCCGGGGGTGCGTCAGCCCCAGCATTTT.

The genes are TRBV6-5 and TRBJ2-1, with D hard to call. The CDR3 is 12 residues long. Per germline, CDR1 MNHEY and CDR2 SVGAGI. The V and J ends lost 6 bases and 9 bases respectively, with 12 bases between them. CDR3 loop: CASSPLGSEQFF. In nucleotides, the CDR3 is TGTGCCAGCAGCCCTCTAGGCAGTGAGCAGTTCTTC.